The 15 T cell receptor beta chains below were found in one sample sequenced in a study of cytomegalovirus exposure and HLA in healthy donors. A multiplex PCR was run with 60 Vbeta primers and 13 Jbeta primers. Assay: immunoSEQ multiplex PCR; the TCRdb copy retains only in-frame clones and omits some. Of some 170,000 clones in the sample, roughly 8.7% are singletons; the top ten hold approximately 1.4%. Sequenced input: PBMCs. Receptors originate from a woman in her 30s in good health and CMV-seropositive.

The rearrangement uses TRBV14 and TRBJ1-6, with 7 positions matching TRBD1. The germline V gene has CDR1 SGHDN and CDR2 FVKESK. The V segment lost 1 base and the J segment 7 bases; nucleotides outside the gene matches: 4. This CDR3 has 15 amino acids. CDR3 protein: CASSQGSGGNSPLHF. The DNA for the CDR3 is TGTGCCAGCAGCCAAGGTTCAGGGGGGAATTCACCCCTCCACTTT.

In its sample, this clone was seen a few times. CDR3 in amino acids: CASSLGVGGQETQYF. The CDR3 coding sequence is TGTGCCAGCAGCTTAGGAGTGGGAGGTCAAGAGACCCAGTACTTC. This chain links TRBV7-7 with TRBJ2-5; tentative D call: TRBD2 (6 bases). Germline CDR1 SSHAT, CDR2 FNYEAQ (reference sequence). With 1 base removed from V and 2 bases from J, the gap between germline ends came to 11 bases. The CDR3 contains 15 residues. Full variable domain (rest looked up from reference TRBV7-7 and TRBJ2-5): GAGVSQSPRYKVTKRGQDVTLRCDPISSHATLYWYQQALGQGPEFLTYFNYEAQPDKSGLPSDRFSAERPEGSISTLTIQRTEQRDSAMYRCASSLGVGGQETQYFGPGTRLLVL.

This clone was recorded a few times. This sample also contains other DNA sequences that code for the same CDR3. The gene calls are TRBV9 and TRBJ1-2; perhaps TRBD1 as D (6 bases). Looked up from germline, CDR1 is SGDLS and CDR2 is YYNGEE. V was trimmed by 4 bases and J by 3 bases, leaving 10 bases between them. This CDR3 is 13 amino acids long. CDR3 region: CASSSAGDYGYTF. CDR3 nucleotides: TGTGCCAGCAGCTCCGCAGGGGACTATGGCTACACCTTC.

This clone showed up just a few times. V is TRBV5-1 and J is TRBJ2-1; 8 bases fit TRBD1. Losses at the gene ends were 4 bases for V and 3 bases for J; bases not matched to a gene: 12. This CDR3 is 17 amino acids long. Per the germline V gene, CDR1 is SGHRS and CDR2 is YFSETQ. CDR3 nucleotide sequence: TGCGCCAGCAGCGGGGCCCCAGGACAGGGCTTCTACAATGAGCAGTTCTTC. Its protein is CASSGAPGQGFYNEQFF.

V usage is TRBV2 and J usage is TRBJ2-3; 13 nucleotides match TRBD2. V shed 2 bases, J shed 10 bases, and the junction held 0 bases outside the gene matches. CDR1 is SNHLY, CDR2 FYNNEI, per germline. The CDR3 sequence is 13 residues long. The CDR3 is CASSETSGRAQYF. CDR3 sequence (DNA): TGTGCCAGCAGTGAAACTAGCGGGAGGGCGCAGTATTTT.

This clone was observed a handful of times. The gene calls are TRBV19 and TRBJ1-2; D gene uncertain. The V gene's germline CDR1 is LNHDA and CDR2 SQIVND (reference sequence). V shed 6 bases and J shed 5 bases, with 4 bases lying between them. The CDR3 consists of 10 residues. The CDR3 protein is CASSRYGYTF. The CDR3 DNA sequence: TGTGCCAGTAGCCGTTATGGCTACACCTTC.

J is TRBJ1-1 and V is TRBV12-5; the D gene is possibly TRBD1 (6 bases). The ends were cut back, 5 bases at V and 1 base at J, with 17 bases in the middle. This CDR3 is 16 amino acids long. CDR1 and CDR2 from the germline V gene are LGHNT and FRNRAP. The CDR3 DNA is TGTGCTAGTGGTCTAGGGGGGGGATTGAGGAACACTGAAGCTTTCTTT. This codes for CASGLGGGLRNTEAFF.

The CDR3 spells CAGAGLQGTEAFF. For the CDR3, the DNA is TGTGCCGGAGCGGGGCTCCAGGGGACTGAAGCTTTCTTT. The rearrangement uses TRBV30 and TRBJ1-1, with D perhaps matching TRBD1 (6 bases). CDR1 and CDR2 from the germline V gene are GTSNPN and SVGIG (reference sequence). The length of the CDR3 is 13 residues. V was shortened by 8 bases and J by 5 bases, with 18 bases between the two germline ends.

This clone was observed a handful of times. CDR3 nucleotide sequence: TGTGCCAGCAGCGTCCTACCTCAGGACAGGAACACTGAAGCTTTCTTT. Its protein is CASSVLPQDRNTEAFF. The J gene is TRBJ1-1, the V gene TRBV9; D is possibly TRBD1 (6 bases). The germline V gene encodes CDR1 SGDLS and CDR2 YYNGEE. V was clipped by 2 bases and J by 1 base, with 15 bases between them. This CDR3 is 16 amino acids long.

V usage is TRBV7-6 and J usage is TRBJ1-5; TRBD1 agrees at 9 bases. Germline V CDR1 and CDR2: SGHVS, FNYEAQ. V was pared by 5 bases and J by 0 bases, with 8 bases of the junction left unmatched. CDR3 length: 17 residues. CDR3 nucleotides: TGTGCCAGCAGCCTAGGACAGGGGCTATATAGCAATCAGCCCCAGCATTTT. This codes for CASSLGQGLYSNQPQHF.

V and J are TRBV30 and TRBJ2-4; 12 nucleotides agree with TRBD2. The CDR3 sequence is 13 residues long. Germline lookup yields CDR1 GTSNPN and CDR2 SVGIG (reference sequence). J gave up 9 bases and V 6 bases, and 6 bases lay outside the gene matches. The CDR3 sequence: CACKTSGSGIQYF. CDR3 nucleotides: TGTGCCTGCAAGACTAGCGGGAGCGGCATTCAGTACTTC.

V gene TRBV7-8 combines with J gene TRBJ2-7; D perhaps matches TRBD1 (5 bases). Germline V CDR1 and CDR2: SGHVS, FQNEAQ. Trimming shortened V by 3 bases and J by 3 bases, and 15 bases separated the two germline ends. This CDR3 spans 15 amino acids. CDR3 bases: TGTGCCAGCAGCTTTTCAGGGTCTTACTACTACGAGCAGTACTTC. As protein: CASSFSGSYYYEQYF.

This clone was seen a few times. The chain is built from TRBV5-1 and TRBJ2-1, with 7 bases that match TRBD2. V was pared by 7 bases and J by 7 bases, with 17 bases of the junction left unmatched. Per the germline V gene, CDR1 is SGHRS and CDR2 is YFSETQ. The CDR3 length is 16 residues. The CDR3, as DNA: TGCGCCAGCCGTACCGGGGACTACGTCTCGGGAAATGAGCAGTTCTTC. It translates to CASRTGDYVSGNEQFF. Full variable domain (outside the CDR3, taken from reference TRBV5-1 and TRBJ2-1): KAGVTQTPRYLIKTRGQQVTLSCSPISGHRSVSWYQQTPGQGLQFLFEYFSETQRNKGNFPGRFSGRQFSNSRSEMNVSTLELGDSALYLCASRTGDYVSGNEQFFGPGTRLTVL.

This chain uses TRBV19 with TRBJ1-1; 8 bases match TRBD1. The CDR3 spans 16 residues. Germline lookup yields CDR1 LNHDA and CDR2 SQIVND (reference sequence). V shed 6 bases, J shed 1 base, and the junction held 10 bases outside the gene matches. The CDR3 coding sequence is TGTGCCAGTAGCCCCTTCCCAGGGACAGGGAACACTGAAGCTTTCTTT. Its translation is CASSPFPGTGNTEAFF. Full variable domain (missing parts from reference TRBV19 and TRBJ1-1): DGGITQSPKYLFRKEGQNVTLSCEQNLNHDAMYWYRQDPGQGLRLIYYSQIVNDFQKGDIAEGYSVSREKKESFPLTVTSAQKNPTAFYLCASSPFPGTGNTEAFFGQGTRLTVV.

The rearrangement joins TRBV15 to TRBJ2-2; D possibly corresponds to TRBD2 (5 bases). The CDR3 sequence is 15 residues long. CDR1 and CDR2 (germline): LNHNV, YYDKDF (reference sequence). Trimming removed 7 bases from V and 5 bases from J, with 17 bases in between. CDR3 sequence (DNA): TGTGCCACCATCCGAGGGAACCGAAAAACCGGGGAGCTGTTTTTT. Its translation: CATIRGNRKTGELFF.